The following is a TCR beta chain sequence with its context. PCR amplification relied on 60 Vbeta primers (plus 13 Jbeta primers). Clones were read by immunoSEQ multiplex PCR, and TCRdb kept only the in-frame ones, dropping some. The table shows about 140,000 clones, with roughly 80% occurring only once. This sample was included in a study of cytomegalovirus exposure and HLA in healthy donors. V dropped 4 bases and J dropped 2 bases, with 12 bases sitting between them. In germline, CDR1 is SGHRS, CDR2 YFSETQ. This CDR3 comprises 14 residues. The receptor was isolated from a female donor in good health and CMV-seronegative. This chain joins TRBV5-1 and TRBJ1-2; TRBD1 might be the D (6 bases). The sample comprised PBMCs. In DNA form, the CDR3 reads TGCGCCAGCAGCCCCGGACAGCGAAACTATGGCTACACCTTC. Its protein is CASSPGQRNYGYTF.